The rows below give T cell receptor gamma chains drawn from one sample of a study of Vδ1+ human thymocytes. TCRdb re-called clones from the multiplex PCR reads using CATT. The table lists 20,000 to 25,000 gamma-chain clones, approximately 15% of them singletons, with about 2% in the top ten. Sequencing was performed on Vdelta1+ gamma-delta thymocytes from the thymus. These receptors all come from a child younger than two who had congenital heart surgery. Each CDR3 is given with its conserved first and last residue. Clone size is given for some rows only: seen once, a few or many times, or a class if the clone is expanded.

V: TRGV9; J: TRGJ1/TRGJ2; size: NA; DNA: TGTGCCTTGTGGGAGGACACTTATTATAAGAAACTCTTT; CDR3: CALWEDTYYKKLF
V: TRGV8; J: TRGJP1; size: NA; DNA: TGTGCCACCTGGGATAAGGTGCGGGGATGGTTCAAGATATTT; CDR3: CATWDKVRGWFKIF
V: TRGV5; J: TRGJ1/TRGJ2; size: few; DNA: TGTGCCACCTGGGACCGTTTGGCATCTGGGAAACTCTTT; CDR3: CATWDRLASGKLF
V: TRGV8; J: TRGJ1/TRGJ2; size: NA; DNA: TGTGCCACCCCAATCGGGAAACTCTTT; CDR3: CATPIGKLF
V: TRGV4; J: TRGJP2; size: few; DNA: TGTGCCACCTGGGACGGGCCGGAGGTTAGTGCCCTACGTTTGATCAAGACGTTT; CDR3: CATWDGPEVSALRLIKTF
V: TRGV2; J: TRGJP2; size: few; DNA: TGTGCCACCTGGGACGGGCCACCAGATTGGATCAAGACGTTT; CDR3: CATWDGPPDWIKTF
V: TRGV3; J: TRGJ1/TRGJ2; size: NA; DNA: TGTGCCACCTGGGACAGGCCAACGATTTATTATAAGAAACTCTTT; CDR3: CATWDRPTIYYKKLF
V: TRGV3; J: TRGJ1/TRGJ2; size: NA; DNA: TGTGCCACCTGGGACAGACCCCGAGATTATTATAAGAAACTCTTT; CDR3: CATWDRPRDYYKKLF
V: TRGV4; J: TRGJP2; size: few; DNA: TGTGCCACCTGGGATGGGCTGCGTAGTGATTGGATCAAGACGTTT; CDR3: CATWDGLRSDWIKTF
V: TRGV8; J: TRGJ1/TRGJ2; size: NA; DNA: TGTGCCACCTGGGAACCCTATTTGAATTATTATAAGAAACTTTTT; CDR3: CATWEPYLNYYKKLF
V: TRGV9; J: TRGJP1; size: few; DNA: TGTGCCTTGTGGGAGGTTGCCACTGGTTGGTTCAAGATATTT; CDR3: CALWEVATGWFKIF
V: TRGV2; J: TRGJP2; size: once; DNA: TGTGCCACCTGGGACGGGCGAGGAAATAGTAGTGATTGGATCAAGACGTTT; CDR3: CATWDGRGNSSDWIKTF
V: TRGV9; J: TRGJP; size: few; DNA: TGTGCCTTGTGGAAAAAGTTGTGCAAAAAAATCAAGGTATTT; CDR3: CALWKKLCKKIKVF
V: TRGV2; J: TRGJ1/TRGJ2; size: NA; DNA: TGTGCCACCTGGGACGGCCGATATTATAAGAAACTCTTT; CDR3: CATWDGRYYKKLF
V: TRGV5; J: TRGJ1/TRGJ2; size: NA; DNA: TGTGCCACCTGGGACCCCAAGAAACTCTTT; CDR3: CATWDPKKLF
V: TRGV2; J: TRGJP2; size: NA; DNA: TGTGCCACCTGGGACGGGCCCCAGATTAGGATCAAGACGTTT; CDR3: CATWDGPQIRIKTF
V: TRGV8; J: TRGJ1/TRGJ2; size: NA; DNA: TGTGCCACCTGGGATAGGCGAAAGGGAGTTTTTAAGAAACTCTTT; CDR3: CATWDRRKGVFKKLF
V: TRGV3; J: TRGJP2; size: NA; DNA: TGTGCCACCTGGGACTTGGACGATAGTGATTGGATCAAGACGTTT; CDR3: CATWDLDDSDWIKTF
V: TRGV3; J: TRGJ1/TRGJ2; size: NA; DNA: TGTGCCACCTGGGACACTCACCCCGCGGGGAGTAAGAAACTCTTT; CDR3: CATWDTHPAGSKKLF
V: TRGV3; J: TRGJP1; size: NA; DNA: TGTGCCACCTGGGACAGGGACTGTACCACTGGTTGGTTCAAGATATTT; CDR3: CATWDRDCTTGWFKIF
V: TRGV2; J: TRGJ1/TRGJ2; size: NA; DNA: TGTGCCACCTGGGACGGACCACAGGGGTATTATAAGAAACTCTTT; CDR3: CATWDGPQGYYKKLF
V: TRGV8; J: TRGJ1/TRGJ2; size: few; DNA: TGTGCCACCTGGGATAGGAAGGATTATAAGAAACTCTTT; CDR3: CATWDRKDYKKLF
V: TRGV9; J: TRGJP; size: NA; DNA: TGTGCCTTGTGGGAGGTGGGAATTGAGGAGTTGGGCAAAAAAATCAAGGTATTT; CDR3: CALWEVGIEELGKKIKVF
V: TRGV9; J: TRGJ1/TRGJ2; size: medium-sized; DNA: TGTGCCTTGTGGGAGGTGCGGCCCTTCAAGAAACTCTTT; CDR3: CALWEVRPFKKLF
V: TRGV8; J: TRGJ1/TRGJ2; size: few; DNA: TGTGCCACCTGGGATAAAGGGAAACTCTTT; CDR3: CATWDKGKLF
V: TRGV2; J: TRGJ1/TRGJ2; size: NA; DNA: TGTGCCACCTGGGCTCCTTATTATAAGAAACTCTTT; CDR3: CATWAPYYKKLF
V: TRGV4; J: TRGJ1/TRGJ2; size: few; DNA: TGTGCCACCTGGGATGGGCGTTTTGGCGTAAAGAAACTCTTT; CDR3: CATWDGRFGVKKLF
V: TRGV9; J: TRGJ1/TRGJ2; size: medium-sized; DNA: TGTGCCTTGTGGGAGGTGCCCCTTAAGAAACTCTTT; CDR3: CALWEVPLKKLF
V: TRGV9; J: TRGJP; size: NA; DNA: TGTGCCTTGTGGGAGCTAAAAGAGTTGGGCAAAAAAATCAAGGTATTT; CDR3: CALWELKELGKKIKVF
V: TRGV5; J: TRGJP2; size: few; DNA: TGTGCCACCTGGGACAGGCCGGCTTGGATCAAGACGTTT; CDR3: CATWDRPAWIKTF
V: TRGV9; J: TRGJ1/TRGJ2; size: NA; DNA: TGTGCCTTGTGGGAGCTCCCCTTGGGTAAGAAACTCTTT; CDR3: CALWELPLGKKLF
V: TRGV4; J: TRGJP1; size: NA; DNA: TGTGCCACCTGGGACGGTTATACCACTGGTTGGTTCAAGATATTT; CDR3: CATWDGYTTGWFKIF
V: TRGV9; J: TRGJP; size: NA; DNA: TGTGCCTTGTGGGAGGTTTCACAAGAGTTGGGCAAAAAAATCAAGGTATTT; CDR3: CALWEVSQELGKKIKVF
V: TRGV9; J: TRGJ1/TRGJ2; size: NA; DNA: TGTGCCTTGTGGGAGGCACCTAGAAAGAAACTCTTT; CDR3: CALWEAPRKKLF
V: TRGV9; J: TRGJ1/TRGJ2; size: NA; DNA: TGTGCCTTGGGGGAGGTGCAGGATTATTATAAGAAACTCTTT; CDR3: CALGEVQDYYKKLF
V: TRGV4; J: TRGJ1/TRGJ2; size: NA; DNA: TGTGCCACCTGGAATGGCTTCCCGAAACTCTTT; CDR3: CATWNGFPKLF
V: TRGV8; J: TRGJP2; size: NA; DNA: TGTGCCACCTGGGAGAGATATAGTAGTGATTGGATCAAGACGTTT; CDR3: CATWERYSSDWIKTF
V: TRGV9; J: TRGJ1/TRGJ2; size: NA; DNA: TGTGCCTTGTGGGAGGTGCCGGGTTATAAGAAACTCTTT; CDR3: CALWEVPGYKKLF
V: TRGV4; J: TRGJ1/TRGJ2; size: NA; DNA: TGTGCCACCTGGGATGGGCCCCCTTATAAGAAACTCTTT; CDR3: CATWDGPPYKKLF
V: TRGV8; J: TRGJP2; size: NA; DNA: TGTGCCACCTGGGATAAGGGTAGTGATTGGATCAAGACGTTT; CDR3: CATWDKGSDWIKTF
V: TRGV5; J: TRGJ1/TRGJ2; size: NA; DNA: TGTGCCACCTGGGGCCTGAATTATTTTTATAAGAAACTCTTT; CDR3: CATWGLNYFYKKLF
V: TRGV5; J: TRGJ1/TRGJ2; size: NA; DNA: TGTGCCTCCTGGGACAGGCTTGAGAATTATTATAAGAAACTCTTT; CDR3: CASWDRLENYYKKLF
V: TRGV4; J: TRGJ1/TRGJ2; size: NA; DNA: TGTGCCACCTGGAATGGCGATTATTATAAGAAACTCTTT; CDR3: CATWNGDYYKKLF
V: TRGV5; J: TRGJ1/TRGJ2; size: medium-sized; DNA: TGTGCCACCTGGGACAGGCCTAAGAAACTCTTT; CDR3: CATWDRPKKLF
V: TRGV5; J: TRGJ1/TRGJ2; size: few; DNA: TGTGCCACCTGGGACAGGCATCCGAATTATTATAAGAAACTCTTT; CDR3: CATWDRHPNYYKKLF
V: TRGV9; J: TRGJ1/TRGJ2; size: few; DNA: TGTGCCTTGTGGGAAAGGGCTAAGAAACTCTTT; CDR3: CALWERAKKLF
V: TRGV3; J: TRGJ1/TRGJ2; size: NA; DNA: TGTGCCACCTGGGACAGGCTTTGTTGCGGTTATAAGAAACTCTTT; CDR3: CATWDRLCCGYKKLF
V: TRGV4; J: TRGJ1/TRGJ2; size: few; DNA: TGTGCCACCTGGAATAAATCCAACTATATCGTGAAACTCTTT; CDR3: CATWNKSNYIVKLF
V: TRGV9; J: TRGJ1/TRGJ2; size: NA; DNA: TGTGCCTTGTGGGAGGTGGAGGGGTATAAGAAACTCTTT; CDR3: CALWEVEGYKKLF
V: TRGV2; J: TRGJ1/TRGJ2; size: NA; DNA: TGTGCCACCTGGGACGGGCCTCTAAAGAAACTCTTT; CDR3: CATWDGPLKKLF
V: TRGV9; J: TRGJ1/TRGJ2; size: few; DNA: TGTGCCTGGTGGGAGGTGCCGTATTATAAGAAACTCTTT; CDR3: CAWWEVPYYKKLF
V: TRGV4; J: TRGJ1/TRGJ2; size: NA; DNA: TGTGCCACCTGGAATAGACCATATTATAAGAAACTCTTT; CDR3: CATWNRPYYKKLF
V: TRGV8; J: TRGJP1; size: NA; DNA: TGTGCCACCTGGGACCGTCATACCACTGGTTGGTTCAAGATATTT; CDR3: CATWDRHTTGWFKIF
V: TRGV9; J: TRGJ1/TRGJ2; size: NA; DNA: TGTGCCTTGTGGGAGGCACAATGTTATAAGAAACTCTTT; CDR3: CALWEAQCYKKLF
V: TRGV8; J: TRGJ1/TRGJ2; size: NA; DNA: TGTGCCACCTGGGCACGAAGTTATTATAAGAAACTCTTT; CDR3: CATWARSYYKKLF